This T cell receptor (beta chain) was documented in a study of T cells in Graves' hyperthyroidism and ophthalmopathy. Whole-study findings and limits: The model forecast ophthalmopathy, anticipating it by a median about 6.5 months before onset. Ophthalmopathy was told apart from stable hyperthyroidism by a 13 V-J model.

This clonotype was detected ten times or more. Its antigen is still unknown. The V end lost 6 bases, the J end lost 7 bases, and 9 bases lay between the germline ends. The V gene's germline CDR1 is SNHLY and CDR2 FYNNEI. The CDR3 spans 11 residues. The study defined stable Graves' hyperthyroidism as no ophthalmopathy progression within 18 months. Uncontrolled infection, other autoimmune disease, pregnancy or lactation barred patients from enrollment. There were TCR beta CDR3 regions amplified from RNA transcripts. First-round RT-PCR of the TCR CDR3 relied on the HTBI primer set. TCRdb processed the multiplex PCR reads anew with MiXCR; each CDR3 protein has one entry. The data contain about 98,000 distinct CDR3 sequences, 35% to 50% of them singletons.

The clonotype originates from a woman aged 30 to 39 with Graves' hyperthyroidism. The rearrangement uses TRBV2 and TRBJ1-1; D not resolved. Sequencing was done on a sample of peripheral blood or thyroid tissue (not recorded which). The CDR3 sequence is CASSGGIEAFF. The CDR3 DNA reads as TGTGCCAGCAGCGGAGGAATTGAAGCTTTCTTT.